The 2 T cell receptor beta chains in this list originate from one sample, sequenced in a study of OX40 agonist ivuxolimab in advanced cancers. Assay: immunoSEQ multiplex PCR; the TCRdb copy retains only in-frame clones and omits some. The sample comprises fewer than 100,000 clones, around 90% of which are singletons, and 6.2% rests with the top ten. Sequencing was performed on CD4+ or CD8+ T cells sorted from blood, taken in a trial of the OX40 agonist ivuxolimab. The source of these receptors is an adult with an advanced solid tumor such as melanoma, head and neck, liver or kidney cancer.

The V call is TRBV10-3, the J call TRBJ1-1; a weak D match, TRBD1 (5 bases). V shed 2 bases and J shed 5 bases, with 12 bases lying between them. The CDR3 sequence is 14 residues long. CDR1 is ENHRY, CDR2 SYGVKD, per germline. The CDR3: CAISESGRGTEAFF. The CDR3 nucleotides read TGTGCCATCAGTGAGAGCGGACGGGGGACTGAAGCTTTCTTT.

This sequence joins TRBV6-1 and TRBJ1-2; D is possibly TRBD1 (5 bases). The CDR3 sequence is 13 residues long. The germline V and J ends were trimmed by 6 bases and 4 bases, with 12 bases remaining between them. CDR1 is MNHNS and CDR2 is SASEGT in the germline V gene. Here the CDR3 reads CASSVQGAYGYTF. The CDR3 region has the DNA TGTGCCAGCAGCGTGCAGGGCGCCTATGGCTACACCTTC.